The following is a T cell receptor beta chain sequence with its context. This record belongs to a study of OX40 agonist ivuxolimab in advanced cancers. About the research overall: The group had a mean age of around 60 years, ranged from 23 to 79, and was less than 85% male. Partial responses were achieved by three patients, of whom one had hepatocellular carcinoma and two had cutaneous melanoma.

Profiling relied on immunoSEQ multiplex PCR, and the TCRdb table lists in-frame clones only, not all of them. This repertoire shows 76,000 or so clones, roughly 93% found once; its top ten account for roughly 6.7%. V was pared by 4 bases and J by 4 bases, with 5 bases between. The CDR3 spans 12 residues. Germline-derived CDR1 and CDR2 are MNHEY and SVGAGI. The sample was CD4+ or CD8+ T cells sorted from blood, taken in a trial of the OX40 agonist ivuxolimab. This clonotype originated in an adult with an advanced solid tumor such as melanoma, head and neck, liver or kidney cancer. The V gene is TRBV6-5, the J gene TRBJ1-3, with D uncertain. The CDR3 DNA reads TGTGCCAGCAGTTCGGAGGGAAACACCATATATTTT. Protein product: CASSSEGNTIYF.